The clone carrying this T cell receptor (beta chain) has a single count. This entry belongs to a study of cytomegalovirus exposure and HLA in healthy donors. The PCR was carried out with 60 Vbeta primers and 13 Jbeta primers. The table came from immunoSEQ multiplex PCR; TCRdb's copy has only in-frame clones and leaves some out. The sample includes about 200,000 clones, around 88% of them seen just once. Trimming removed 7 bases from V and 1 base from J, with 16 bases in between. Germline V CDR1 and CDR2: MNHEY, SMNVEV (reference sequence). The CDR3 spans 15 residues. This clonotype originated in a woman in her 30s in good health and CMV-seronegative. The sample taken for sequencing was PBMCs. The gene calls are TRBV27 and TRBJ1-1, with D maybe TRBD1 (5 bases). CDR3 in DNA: TGTGCCAGCAAGTGGTCCGGGGGGTCGAACACTGAAGCTTTCTTT. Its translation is CASKWSGGSNTEAFF.